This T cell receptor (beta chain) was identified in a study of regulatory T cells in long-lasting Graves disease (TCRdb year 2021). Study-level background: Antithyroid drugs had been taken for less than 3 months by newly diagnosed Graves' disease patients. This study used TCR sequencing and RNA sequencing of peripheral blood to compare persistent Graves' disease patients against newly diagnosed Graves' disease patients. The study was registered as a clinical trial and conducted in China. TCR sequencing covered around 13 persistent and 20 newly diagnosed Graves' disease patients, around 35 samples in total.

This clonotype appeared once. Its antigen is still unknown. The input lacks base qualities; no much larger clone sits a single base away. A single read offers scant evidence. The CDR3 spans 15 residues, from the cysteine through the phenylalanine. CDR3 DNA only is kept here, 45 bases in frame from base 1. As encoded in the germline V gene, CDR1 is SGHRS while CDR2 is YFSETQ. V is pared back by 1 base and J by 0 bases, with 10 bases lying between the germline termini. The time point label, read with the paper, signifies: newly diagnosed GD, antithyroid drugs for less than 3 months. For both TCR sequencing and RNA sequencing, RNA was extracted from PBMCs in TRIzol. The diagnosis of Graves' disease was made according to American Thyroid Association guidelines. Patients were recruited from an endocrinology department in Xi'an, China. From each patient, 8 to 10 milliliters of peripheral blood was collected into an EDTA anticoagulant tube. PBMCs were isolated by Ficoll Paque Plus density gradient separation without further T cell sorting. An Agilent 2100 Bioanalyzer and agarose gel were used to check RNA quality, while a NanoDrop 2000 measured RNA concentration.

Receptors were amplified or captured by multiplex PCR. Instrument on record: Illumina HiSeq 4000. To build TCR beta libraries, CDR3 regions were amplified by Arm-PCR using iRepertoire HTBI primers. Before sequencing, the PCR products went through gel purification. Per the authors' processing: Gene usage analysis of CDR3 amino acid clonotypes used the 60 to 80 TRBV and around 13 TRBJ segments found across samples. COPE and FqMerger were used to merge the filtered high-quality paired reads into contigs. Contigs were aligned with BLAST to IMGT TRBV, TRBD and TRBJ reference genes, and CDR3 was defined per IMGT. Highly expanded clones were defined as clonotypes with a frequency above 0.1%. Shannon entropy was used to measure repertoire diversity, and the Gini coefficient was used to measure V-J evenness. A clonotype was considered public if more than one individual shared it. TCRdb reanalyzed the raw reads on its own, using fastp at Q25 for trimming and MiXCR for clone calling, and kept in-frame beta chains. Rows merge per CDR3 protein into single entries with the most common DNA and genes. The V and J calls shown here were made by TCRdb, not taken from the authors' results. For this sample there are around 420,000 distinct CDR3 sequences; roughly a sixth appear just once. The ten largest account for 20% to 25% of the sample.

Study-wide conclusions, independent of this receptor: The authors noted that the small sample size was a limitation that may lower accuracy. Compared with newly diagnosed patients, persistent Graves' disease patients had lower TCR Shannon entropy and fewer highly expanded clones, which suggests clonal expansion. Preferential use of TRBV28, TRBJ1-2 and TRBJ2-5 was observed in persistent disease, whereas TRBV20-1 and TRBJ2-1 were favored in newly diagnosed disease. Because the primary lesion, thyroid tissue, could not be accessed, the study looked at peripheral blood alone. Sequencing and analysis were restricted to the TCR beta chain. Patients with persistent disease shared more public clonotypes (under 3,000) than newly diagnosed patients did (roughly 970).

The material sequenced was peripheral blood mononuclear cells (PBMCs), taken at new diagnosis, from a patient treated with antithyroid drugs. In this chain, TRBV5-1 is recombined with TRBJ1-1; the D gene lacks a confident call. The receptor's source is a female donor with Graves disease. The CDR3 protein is CASSLRPFMNTEAFF. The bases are TGCGCCAGCAGCTTGCGGCCTTTCATGAACACTGAAGCTTTCTTT.